This TCR beta chain comes out of a study of patients and donors after allogeneic stem cell transplantation (dated by TCRdb to 2020 to 2021). Taken from cysteine to phenylalanine, the CDR3 has 15 residues. Just the 45-base CDR3 DNA is kept, in frame starting at base 1. V is cut by 1 base and J by 0 bases, and the space between the germline ends is 9 bases. From a lookup of the germline V gene, CDR1 and CDR2 are SGHTA and FQGNSA. Library preparation was by RT-PCR. The data were produced on a NextSeq 550. TCRdb trimmed the raw reads at Q25, called clones with MiXCR and kept productive beta chains. Entries that share a CDR3 protein sequence are merged under the most common genes and DNA. The sample table holds roughly 960,000 distinct CDR3 sequences, of which about a sixth were seen once. The ten most abundant clones make up 5% to 6.5% of the sample. Notes on this clonotype: Its antigen is not yet known. Base quality data are lacking; no much larger clone is found one base away.

This clonotype was sampled from a human donor who was either an allogeneic HSCT recipient or a stem cell or donor lymphocyte infusion donor (not recorded which). It is not recorded whose cells these are; they may come from a transplant donor. The sample comprised blood, either unsorted or a sorted T cell fraction (not recorded which). The chain is made from TRBV7-2 and TRBJ1-1; no D gene call is confident. The DNA reads TGTGCCAGCAGCTTAGTAACGGTTATGAACACTGAAGCTTTCTTT. This gives the protein CASSLVTVMNTEAFF.